These T cell receptor beta chains were read from a single sample in a study of T-cell reconstitution after alpha-beta-depleted transplantation in children. Via MiXCR, TCRdb re-called the PCR reads, giving one row per CDR3 protein. Of nearly 350,000 distinct CDR3 sequences listed, 15% to 20% are singletons. Material: PBMCs, mostly from graft donor cells, obtained 360 days after TCRalphabeta/CD19-depleted stem cell transplant. These receptors originate from a male patient aged 2 to 9 who had a stem cell transplant for acute lymphoblastic leukemia, so the T cells may come from the graft donor. Each CDR3 is given with its conserved first and last residue. A D gene is named only where the DNA matches it firmly. Clone sizes are given selectively: once, few, many, or a class where the clone is expanded.

>TRBD2|TRBJ2-3|few|TRBV7-3
TGTGCCAGCAGCTTAAGGGGTAGCGGGAGCACAGATACGCAGTATTTT
CASSLRGSGSTDTQYF
>-|TRBJ2-2|few|TRBV14
TGTGCCAGCAGCCAAGGTGCTAGCGTTAACACCGGGGAGCTGTTTTTT
CASSQGASVNTGELFF
>-|TRBJ2-4|-|TRBV20-1
TGCAGTGCTAGTCGGGACGGAAGGGGCAAAAACATTCAGTACTTC
CSASRDGRGKNIQYF
>-|TRBJ2-3|many|TRBV27
TGTGCCAGCAGTTGGGGACGCTCAGATACGCAGTATTTT
CASSWGRSDTQYF
>TRBD1|TRBJ1-1|few|TRBV28
TGTGCCAGCAGTTTTGCCCTACGCCCGCGACAGGGTGGCACTGAAGCTTTCTTT
CASSFALRPRQGGTEAFF
>-|TRBJ2-1|-|TRBV9
TGTGCCAGCAGCGTAGGACTAGGGGGGGAGGGCAGGCTAACCTACAATGAGCAGTTCTTC
CASSVGLGGEGRLTYNEQFF
>-|TRBJ2-2|-|TRBV12-3/TRBV12-4
TGTGCCAGCAGGATCAGTGGGGCGAACACCGGGGAGCTGTTTTTT
CASRISGANTGELFF
>TRBD2|TRBJ2-1|few|TRBV7-8
TGTGCCAGCAGCTTACTTCCTCTAGCGGCGAGAAATGAGCAGTTCTTC
CASSLLPLAARNEQFF
>-|TRBJ2-7|-|TRBV27
TGTGCCAGCAGTTCTCGGCAACACCCCTCCTACGAGCAGTACTTC
CASSSRQHPSYEQYF
>TRBD1|TRBJ1-2|-|TRBV2
TGTGCCAGCAGTGAATCCACAGGGGGTCCCTATGGCTACACCTTC
CASSESTGGPYGYTF
>TRBD1|TRBJ1-2|-|TRBV3-1
TGTGCCAGCAGCCAGAAACAGGGGGCTCATGGCTACACCTTC
CASSQKQGAHGYTF
>-|TRBJ2-3|-|TRBV15
TGTGCCACCAGCAGAGGTCGGATAGTGGATACGCAGTATTTT
CATSRGRIVDTQYF
>TRBD2|TRBJ2-7|-|TRBV3-1
TGTGCCACCGGGGGACTAGCGGCTTACGAGCAGTACTTC
CATGGLAAYEQYF
>TRBD2|TRBJ2-1|few|TRBV24-1
TGTGCCACCAGTGATCGAAGCGGGAGTCTCAATGAGCAGTTCTTC
CATSDRSGSLNEQFF
>-|TRBJ1-5|-|TRBV6-5
TGTGCCAGCAGTTACGGGGACGGTTATCAGCCCCAGCATTTT
CASSYGDGYQPQHF
>-|TRBJ2-7|many|TRBV28
TGTGCCAGCAGTTGCCTGGACTGTTACCTGTACGAGCAGTACTTC
CASSCLDCYLYEQYF
>-|TRBJ2-3|few|TRBV7-9
TGTGCCAGCAGCTCTCAGGGGTTCGGAGATACGCAGTATTTT
CASSSQGFGDTQYF
>-|TRBJ2-2|-|TRBV7-3
TGTGCCAGCAGCCGCAAACTAGCTGGCACCGGGGAGCTGTTTTTT
CASSRKLAGTGELFF
>TRBD2|TRBJ2-1|-|TRBV11-1
TGTGCCAGCAGCCCCGCTAGCGGGGGGGCCAGGACCTACAATGAGCAGTTCTTC
CASSPASGGARTYNEQFF
>-|TRBJ2-3|many|TRBV28
TGTGCCAGCAGTCCCCGGGGTGGGGGCACAGATACGCAGTATTTT
CASSPRGGGTDTQYF
>TRBD2|TRBJ2-1|-|TRBV29-1
TGCAGCGTTGAAGAAGGTGGCGGGAGCATCAATGAGCAGTTCTTC
CSVEEGGGSINEQFF
>-|TRBJ2-1|-|TRBV7-9
TGTGCCAGCAGCTTGTCGACCGCCTACAATGAGCAGTTCTTC
CASSLSTAYNEQFF
>-|TRBJ1-3|few|TRBV4-2
TGTGCCAGCAGCCAAGCCCACCGGACAGAGCCTGGAAACACCATATATTTT
CASSQAHRTEPGNTIYF
>TRBD2|TRBJ2-7|many|TRBV20-1
TGCAGTGCTAGAGCGGGAGGGCCATACGAGCAGTACTTC
CSARAGGPYEQYF
>TRBD2|TRBJ2-1|few|TRBV10-3
TGTGCCACCCATAGCGGGGCTAGCTCCTACAATGAGCAGTTCTTC
CATHSGASSYNEQFF
>-|TRBJ2-1|-|TRBV7-9
TGTGCCAGCAGCTTTCGGCTTTCAGCGGGCAATGAGCAGTTCTTC
CASSFRLSAGNEQFF
>TRBD1|TRBJ2-5|-|TRBV3-1
TGTGCCAGCAGCCAAGATGACAGGGGGCTAGGGTACCAAGAGACCCAGTACTTC
CASSQDDRGLGYQETQYF
>TRBD2|TRBJ2-7|few|TRBV12-3/TRBV12-4
TGTGCCAGCAGTCCCGGACTAGCGGTCTCCTACGAGCAGTACTTC
CASSPGLAVSYEQYF
>-|TRBJ2-7|few|TRBV4-3
TGCGCCAGCAGCCAAGATAGCAATTCCTACGAGCAGTACTTC
CASSQDSNSYEQYF
>-|TRBJ2-2|many|TRBV7-2
TGTGCCAGCAGCTTAGTGGTGACTCAGACCGGGGAGCTGTTTTTT
CASSLVVTQTGELFF
>-|TRBJ2-7|many|TRBV20-1
TGCAGTGCGCCGACCGCTAGTAGTCTTGACCCTTACGAGCAGTACTTC
CSAPTASSLDPYEQYF
>-|TRBJ2-7|few|TRBV6-6
TGTGCCAGCAGTATGGGCTCCTACGAGCAGTACTTC
CASSMGSYEQYF
>-|TRBJ2-1|-|TRBV5-6
TGTGCCAGCAGCTTGCCCGGGGACAATGAGCAGTTCTTC
CASSLPGDNEQFF
>TRBD2|TRBJ2-7|-|TRBV28
TGTGCCAGCAGGAGCGGGATCTCCTACGAGCAGTACTTC
CASRSGISYEQYF
>TRBD2|TRBJ2-2|-|TRBV6-1
TGTGCCTCCTCAGCGCGGGGGATCACCGGGGAGCTGTTTTTT
CASSARGITGELFF